The source of this T cell receptor beta chain is a study of regulatory T cells in long-lasting Graves disease. Study results and caveats: Preferential use of TRBV28, TRBJ1-2 and TRBJ2-5 was seen in persistent disease.

Construction of the TCR beta libraries employed iRepertoire HTBI primers in conjunction with Arm-PCR of CDR3 regions. Authors' processing steps: The samples yielded 50 to 80 TRBV and about 15 TRBJ segments. TCRdb passed the multiplex PCR reads through MiXCR, listing each CDR3 protein once. The V and J calls follow TCRdb's processing rather than the paper's. The table records just over 600,000 distinct CDR3 sequences, less than 20% of them present only once. This clonotype was detected many times. Its antigen is not known. The CDR3 consists of 15 residues. Germline CDR1 reads MDHEN; CDR2 reads SYDVKM. Trimming took 5 bases from V and 2 from J; bases not matched to a gene: 5. Time point noted: newly diagnosed GD, antithyroid drugs for less than 3 months. The TCR library was made from RNA extracted from PBMCs. The sample was also linked to a second study, of T cells in Graves' hyperthyroidism and ophthalmopathy. That study adds: A first-round RT-PCR of the TCR CDR3 used the HTBI primer set.

The specimen comprised peripheral blood mononuclear cells (PBMCs), sampled at new diagnosis, from a patient treated with antithyroid drugs. The source is a woman aged 25 to 39 with Graves disease. The chain combines TRBV28 with TRBJ2-3; the match to TRBD1 covers 9 bases. This CDR3 reads CASSLRDRATDTQYF. In nucleotides, the CDR3 is TGTGCCAGCAGTCTCCGGGACAGGGCCACAGATACGCAGTATTTT.